These 23 T cell receptor beta chains were sequenced from one sample in a study of technical replicates of blood from a handful of donors. The data were produced by immunoSEQ multiplex PCR, yet TCRdb's version contains in-frame clones alone and is incomplete. The repertoire holds about 78,000 clones, with over 90% as singletons. The specimen sequenced was T cells isolated from PBMCs. The receptors were gathered from a human donor in good health.

The chain is built from TRBV5-6 and TRBJ2-3; D gene unclear. V was cut by 4 bases and J by 1 base, with 7 bases left in between. CDR1 and CDR2 from the germline V gene are SGHDT and YYEEEE. CDR3 size: 13 residues. CDR3 coding DNA: TGTGCCAGCAGCCGAGTGGGCACAGATACGCAGTATTTT. This encodes CASSRVGTDTQYF.

Only one count was recorded for this clone. V usage is TRBV19 and J usage is TRBJ2-2; D perhaps matches TRBD1 (5 bases). CDR3 length: 12 residues. CDR1 and CDR2 from the germline V gene are LNHDA and SQIVND (reference sequence). V lost 10 bases and J lost 7, with 13 bases in between. The CDR3 DNA is TGTGCCACCACAGGTTTCGACGGGGAGCTGTTTTTT. Protein: CATTGFDGELFF.

The chain uses TRBV7-9 and TRBJ2-6, with D possibly matching TRBD1 (5 bases). Per germline, CDR1 SEHNR and CDR2 FQNEAQ (reference sequence). The CDR3 consists of 14 residues. Trimming took off 7 bases at V and 1 base at J, with 8 bases between the two ends. The CDR3 spells CASIKGSGANVLTF. The DNA of the CDR3 is TGTGCCAGCATCAAGGGGTCTGGGGCCAACGTCCTGACTTTC. The full variable domain, rest sourced from reference TRBV7-9 and TRBJ2-6, is DTGVSQNPRHKITKRGQNVTFRCDPISEHNRLYWYRQTLGQGPEFLTYFQNEAQLEKSRLLSDRFSAERPKGSFSTLEIQRTEQGDSAMYLCASIKGSGANVLTFGAGSRLTVL.

The chain links TRBV18 to TRBJ2-7; no firm D call. CDR1 and CDR2 from the germline V gene are KGHSH and LQKENI. The CDR3 runs to 15 residues. The V end lost 2 bases, the J end lost 3 bases, and 14 bases lay between the germline ends. CDR3 nucleotide sequence: TGTGCCAGCTCACCATCAATGAGCCTTGTCTACGAGCAGTACTTC. The encoded protein is CASSPSMSLVYEQYF.

This clone has only one observation. This chain links TRBV25-1 with TRBJ2-1; 7 bases fit TRBD2. V was clipped by 4 bases and J by 0 bases; unmatched bases: 0. The CDR3 is made up of 14 amino acids. The germline V gene encodes CDR1 MGHDK and CDR2 SYGVNS. The DNA of the CDR3 is TGTGCCAGCAGTGGCGGGAGCTCCTACAATGAGCAGTTCTTC. Residues: CASSGGSSYNEQFF.

This sequence joins TRBV2 and TRBJ1-1, with 10 bases matching TRBD1. The CDR3 consists of 14 residues. The V and J ends lost 7 bases and 5 bases, in that order; junction bases with no gene match: 7. The germline CDR1 and CDR2 sequences are SNHLY and FYNNEI. This chain's CDR3 is CASKRQGASTEAFF. The CDR3 nucleotides read TGTGCCAGCAAAAGACAGGGGGCGAGTACTGAAGCTTTCTTT.

This clone showed up just a few times. CDR3 protein: CASGGTGGYTF. Here the CDR3 DNA reads TGTGCCAGCGGCGGGACGGGCGGCTACACCTTC. V usage is TRBV6-1 and J usage is TRBJ1-2; possibly TRBD1 for D (5 bases). Trimming pared 8 bases from V and 8 bases from J, leaving 12 bases between. Germline V CDR1 and CDR2: MNHNS, SASEGT. The CDR3 length is 11 residues.

This clone was counted a single time. This chain's CDR3 is CASSQHRASGNTIYF. Here the CDR3 DNA reads TGTGCCAGCAGCCAACACAGGGCATCGGGAAACACCATATATTTT. The chain combines TRBV16 with TRBJ1-3; a weak D match, TRBD1 (6 bases). The germline V gene has CDR1 KGHSY and CDR2 FQNENV. The length of the CDR3 is 15 residues. V was shortened by 2 bases and J by 4 bases, with 12 bases between the two germline ends.

V and J are TRBV19 and TRBJ2-2; 8 bases fit TRBD1. Germline CDR1 is LNHDA and CDR2 is SQIVND (reference sequence). This CDR3 region has 17 residues. The V and J ends lost 4 bases and 5 bases, in that order; junction bases with no gene match: 12. The CDR3 DNA follows: TGTGCCAGTAGTAAAAAGGGACAGGCCATTACTACCGGGGAGCTGTTTTTT. Its protein product is CASSKKGQAITTGELFF.

The chain links TRBV11-1 to TRBJ2-3; D not resolved. The ends were cut back, 7 bases at V and 6 bases at J, with 14 bases in the middle. The CDR3 is 13 amino acids. The V gene's germline CDR1 is SGHAT and CDR2 FQDESV (reference sequence). In nucleotides, the CDR3 is TGTGCCAGCACCGCACAGATCAGGGATACGCAGTATTTT. Translating gives CASTAQIRDTQYF.

The chain is built from TRBV25-1 and TRBJ2-3, with 7 nucleotides matching TRBD2. The CDR3 loop spans 16 amino acids. After removal of 1 base from V and 6 bases from J, the junction contained 10 bases not matched to a gene. CDR1 is MGHDK, CDR2 SYGVNS, per germline. The CDR3 coding sequence is TGTGCCAGCAGTGAATTAGTGGGAGGGCCAGCGGATACGCAGTATTTT. It translates to CASSELVGGPADTQYF.

The rearrangement uses TRBV9 and TRBJ2-3; maybe TRBD2 (5 bases). Germline CDR1 SGDLS, CDR2 YYNGEE. This CDR3 is built from 15 residues. V was shortened by 0 bases and J by 4 bases, with 12 bases between the two germline ends. Here the CDR3 reads CASSVDQRSSDTQYF. CDR3 nucleotides: TGTGCCAGCAGCGTAGATCAGCGGTCCTCAGATACGCAGTATTTT.

This clone was picked up one time. The J gene is TRBJ1-2, the V gene TRBV28, with TRBD1 as a possible D gene (5 bases). CDR1 and CDR2 from the germline V gene are MDHEN and SYDVKM. V shed 2 bases and J shed 4 bases, with 14 bases lying between them. This CDR3 comprises 15 residues. CDR3 sequence: CASSLGRVVGYGYTF. In nucleotides, the CDR3 is TGTGCCAGCAGTTTAGGCAGGGTGGTAGGCTATGGCTACACCTTC.

This chain links TRBV10-1 with TRBJ2-3, with unresolved D. Germline loops: CDR1 WNHNN, CDR2 SYGVQD (reference sequence). The V and J ends lost 4 bases and 4 bases respectively, with 9 bases between them. The CDR3 length is 13 residues. The CDR3 bases are TGCGCCAGCAGTGGATTAGTCCCAGATACGCAGTATTTT. It is translated as CASSGLVPDTQYF.

The V gene is TRBV7-9, the J gene TRBJ2-7; possibly TRBD1 for D (6 bases). Germline assignment: CDR1 SEHNR and CDR2 FQNEAQ (reference sequence). This CDR3 contains 16 residues. The V gene lost 5 bases and the J gene lost 2 bases, with 19 bases spanning the gap. This CDR3 reads CASSPTTGVTTYEQYF. The DNA of the CDR3 is TGTGCCAGCAGCCCAACGACAGGCGTTACTACCTACGAGCAGTACTTC.

This CDR3 is CASSLISGNTIYF. Written as DNA, the CDR3 is TGTGCCAGCAGCTTGATCAGTGGAAACACCATATATTTT. The chain employs TRBV5-6 and TRBJ1-3; D is unclear. V was clipped by 1 base and J by 3 bases, with 5 bases between them. Germline CDR1 SGHDT, CDR2 YYEEEE. This CDR3 has 13 amino acids.

The rearrangement uses TRBV25-1 and TRBJ2-3; 7 bases fit TRBD2. The CDR3 is made up of 15 amino acids. V lost 3 bases, J lost 2 bases, and 5 bases stayed unmatched. Looked up from germline, CDR1 is MGHDK and CDR2 is SYGVNS. This chain's CDR3 is CASSDLADYTDTQYF. The DNA for the CDR3 is TGTGCCAGCAGTGATCTAGCGGACTACACAGATACGCAGTATTTT.

This sequence joins TRBV10-3 and TRBJ1-4; 8 positions agree with TRBD1. There are 16 residues in the CDR3. Germline values: CDR1 ENHRY, CDR2 SYGVKD. V trimming: 3 bases; J trimming: 2 bases; junction bases outside the gene matches: 5. The CDR3 sequence is CAISERDRSTNEKLFF. The CDR3 DNA is TGTGCCATCAGTGAACGGGACAGGTCTACTAATGAAAAACTGTTTTTT.

CDR3 region: CASSAGNPNGFREFF. CDR3 in DNA: TGTGCCAGCAGTGCGGGTAACCCCAATGGGTTTCGAGAGTTCTTC. The V call is TRBV2, the J call TRBJ2-1; no clear D. Trimming took 4 bases from V and 14 from J, leaving 24 bases between them. CDR3 length equals 15 residues. Germline V CDR1 and CDR2: SNHLY, FYNNEI.

The chain combines TRBV6-5 with TRBJ1-1; 7 bases align to TRBD1. This CDR3 contains 14 residues. Germline V CDR1 and CDR2: MNHEY, SVGAGI. V dropped 6 bases and J dropped 4; count of bases not matched to a gene: 8. The CDR3 nucleotides read TGTGCCAGCAGCCACCTCTACAGGGGCACTGAAGCTTTCTTT. It is translated as CASSHLYRGTEAFF.

V gene TRBV29-1 combines with J gene TRBJ1-2; 7 nucleotides align to TRBD1. Germline-derived CDR1 and CDR2 are SQVTM and ANQGSEA. The CDR3 is made up of 15 amino acids. With 1 base clipped from V and 4 bases from J, the junction kept 9 bases outside the gene matches. The CDR3 sequence: CSVEGYWDSFYGYTF. CDR3 nucleotides: TGCAGCGTTGAAGGATACTGGGACAGTTTCTATGGCTACACCTTC.

This clone occurred once. J is TRBJ2-3 and V is TRBV5-1; maybe TRBD2 (6 bases). Deletions cut 5 bases from V and 2 bases from J, with 15 bases between. Per germline, CDR1 SGHRS and CDR2 YFSETQ. This CDR3 has 15 residues. In DNA, the CDR3 is TGCGCCAGCAGTTCTGACGGGGGAACCACAGATACGCAGTATTTT. Translation gives CASSSDGGTTDTQYF.

This clone was detected once. The chain links TRBV11-3 to TRBJ2-5; D not certain. The CDR3 extends over 14 amino acids. V gave up 1 base and J gave up 1 base, with 7 bases separating them. CDR1 and CDR2 from the germline V gene are SGHNT and YENEEA. The chain's CDR3 is CASSLVNFQETQYF. The DNA for the CDR3 is TGTGCCAGCAGCTTAGTTAACTTCCAAGAGACCCAGTACTTC.